This passage covers 6 T cell receptor beta chains from one sample sequenced in a study of spatial heterogeneity in lung cancer. One entry per CDR3 protein, called by TCRdb with MiXCR from the 5' RACE reads. The sample consists of 30,000 to 45,000 distinct CDR3 sequences, around 3.1% of them appearing once. Time point specified: sample taken at primary tumor resection. The specimen comprised normal lung tissue next to the tumor, sampled at surgery. The receptors come from a male donor with early-stage non-small cell lung cancer.

This clonotype has ten or more counts. The chain has TRBV20-1 and TRBJ2-1; 10 bases are a match to TRBD2. The germline V gene has CDR1 DFQATT and CDR2 SNEGSKA (reference sequence). V lost 6 bases, J lost 3 bases, and 5 bases stayed unmatched. CDR3 length: 14 residues. As DNA, the CDR3 is TGCAGTGCCCACAGACTAGCGGGCTACAATGAGCAGTTCTTC. This gives the protein CSAHRLAGYNEQFF.

This clonotype was detected many times. This rearrangement joins TRBV6-5 to TRBJ1-5; 9 bases map to TRBD1. The CDR3 extends over 13 amino acids. Germline lookup yields CDR1 MNHEY and CDR2 SVGAGI. V was clipped by 6 bases and J by 5 bases; unmatched bases: 2. CDR3 residues: CASSRTGDQPQHF. As DNA, the CDR3 is TGTGCCAGCAGCCGGACAGGGGATCAGCCCCAGCATTTT.

This clonotype was observed many times. The chain joins TRBV18 to TRBJ2-3; D not certain. Between the trimmed V and J ends, which lost 3 bases and 6 bases, there was a span of 7 bases. Germline CDR1 KGHSH, CDR2 LQKENI. The CDR3 runs 12 residues. In DNA, the CDR3 is TGTGCCAGCTCACCGGCGAGGGATACGCAGTATTTT. This translates into CASSPARDTQYF.

This chain joins TRBV6-6 and TRBJ2-1; D uncertain. The CDR3 extends over 12 amino acids. The V and J ends lost 5 bases and 10 bases respectively, with 12 bases between them. Germline CDR1 MNHNY, CDR2 SVGAGI (reference sequence). The CDR3 protein is CASSQFTREQFF. The CDR3 coding sequence is TGTGCCAGCAGTCAATTCACCAGAGAGCAGTTCTTC.

This clonotype has at least ten counts. The chain has TRBV29-1 and TRBJ2-5; D unresolved. The CDR3 totals 12 residues. The V end was cut by 3 bases, the J end by 3 bases, with 8 bases between. Germline V CDR1 and CDR2: SQVTM, ANQGSEA. The chain's CDR3 is CSVDRIEETQYF. Written as DNA, the CDR3 is TGCAGCGTTGACAGGATTGAAGAGACCCAGTACTTC.

Comments on this clonotype: Possible read error: a much larger clone is one base away. The chain joins TRBV12-3 or TRBV12-4 to TRBJ2-7; TRBD2 aligns across 8 bases. This CDR3 spans 14 amino acids. Here the CDR3 DNA reads TGTGCCAGCAACCATAGCGGGATCTCCCACGAGCAGTACTTC. This translates into CASNHSGISHEQYF.